This TCR beta chain was identified during a study of T cells after yellow fever vaccination. This clonotype was counted between two and nine times. The V gene's germline CDR1 is DFQATT and CDR2 SNEGSKA (reference sequence). The CDR3 is 13 residues long. Trimming cost V 6 bases and J 5 bases, with 14 bases left between them. Each CDR3 protein gets one entry after TCRdb re-called the 5' RACE reads with MiXCR. The table has 550,000 or so distinct CDR3 sequences, 19% seen once. J is TRBJ2-1 and V is TRBV20-1; tentative D call: TRBD2 (6 bases). The sample here was PBMCs, taken 15 days after the yellow fever booster vaccination. The origin of this receptor is a man aged 30-40 years who received the YFV17D yellow fever vaccine. CDR3 amino acids: CSAAGLVHNEQFF. The DNA for the CDR3 is TGCAGTGCCGCGGGACTCGTACACAATGAGCAGTTCTTC.